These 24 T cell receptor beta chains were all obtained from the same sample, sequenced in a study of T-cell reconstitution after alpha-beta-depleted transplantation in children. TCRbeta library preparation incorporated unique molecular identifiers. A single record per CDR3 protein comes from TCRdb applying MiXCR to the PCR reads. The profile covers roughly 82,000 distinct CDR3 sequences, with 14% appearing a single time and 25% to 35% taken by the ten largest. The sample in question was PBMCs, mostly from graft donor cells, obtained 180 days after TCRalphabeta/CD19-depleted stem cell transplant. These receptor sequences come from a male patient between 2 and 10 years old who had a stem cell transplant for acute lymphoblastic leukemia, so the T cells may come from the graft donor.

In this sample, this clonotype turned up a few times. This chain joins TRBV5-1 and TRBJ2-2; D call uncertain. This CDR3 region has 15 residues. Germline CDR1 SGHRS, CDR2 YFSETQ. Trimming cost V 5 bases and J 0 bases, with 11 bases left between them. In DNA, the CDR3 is TGCGCCAGCAGGCCAGGACGGACGAACACCGGGGAGCTGTTTTTT. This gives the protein CASRPGRTNTGELFF. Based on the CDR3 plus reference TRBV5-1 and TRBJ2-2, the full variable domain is KAGVTQTPRYLIKTRGQQVTLSCSPISGHRSVSWYQQTPGQGLQFLFEYFSETQRNKGNFPGRFSGRQFSNSRSEMNVSTLELGDSALYLCASRPGRTNTGELFFGEGSRLTVL.

CDR3 sequence reads: CASRTGAWGKLFF. The CDR3 DNA reads TGTGCCAGCCGAACAGGGGCCTGGGGAAAACTGTTTTTT. The rearrangement links TRBV27 to TRBJ1-4; 7 bases match TRBD1. Germline CDR1 MNHEY, CDR2 SMNVEV (reference sequence). V was pared by 8 bases and J by 10 bases, with 10 bases of the junction left unmatched. This CDR3 is 13 amino acids long.

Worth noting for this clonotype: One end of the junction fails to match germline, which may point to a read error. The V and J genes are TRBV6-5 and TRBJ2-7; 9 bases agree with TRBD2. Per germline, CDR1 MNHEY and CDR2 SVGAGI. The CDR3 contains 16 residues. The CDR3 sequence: CASGYSGAGGSYEQYF. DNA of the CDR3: TGTGCCAGCGGTTACTCGGGAGCGGGGGGCTCCTACGAGCAGTACTTC.

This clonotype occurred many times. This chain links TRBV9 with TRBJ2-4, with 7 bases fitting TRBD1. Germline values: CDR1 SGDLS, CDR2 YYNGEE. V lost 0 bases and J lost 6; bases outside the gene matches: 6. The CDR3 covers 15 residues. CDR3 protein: CASSVGGNRGNIQYF. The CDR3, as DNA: TGTGCCAGCAGCGTAGGAGGGAACAGGGGAAACATTCAGTACTTC.

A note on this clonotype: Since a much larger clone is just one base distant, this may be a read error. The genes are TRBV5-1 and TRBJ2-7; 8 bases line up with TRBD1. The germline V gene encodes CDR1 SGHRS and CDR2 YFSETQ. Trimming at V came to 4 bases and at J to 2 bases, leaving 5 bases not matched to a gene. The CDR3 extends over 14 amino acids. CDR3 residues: CASSRDRPTYEQYF. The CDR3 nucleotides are TGCGCCAGCAGCAGGGACAGGCCAACCTACGAGCAGTACTTC.

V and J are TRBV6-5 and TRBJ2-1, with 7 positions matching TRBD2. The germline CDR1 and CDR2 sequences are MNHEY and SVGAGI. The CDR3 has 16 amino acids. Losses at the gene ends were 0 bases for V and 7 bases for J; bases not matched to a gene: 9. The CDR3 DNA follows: TGTGCCAGCAGTTACTCCCTAGCGGTTACAGGTAATGAGCAGTTCTTC. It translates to CASSYSLAVTGNEQFF.

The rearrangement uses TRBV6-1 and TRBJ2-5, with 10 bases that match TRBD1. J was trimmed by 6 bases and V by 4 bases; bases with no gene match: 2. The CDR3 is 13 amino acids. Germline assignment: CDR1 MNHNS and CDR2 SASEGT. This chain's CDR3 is CASSGQGAKTQYF. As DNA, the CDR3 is TGTGCCAGCAGTGGACAGGGGGCCAAGACCCAGTACTTC.

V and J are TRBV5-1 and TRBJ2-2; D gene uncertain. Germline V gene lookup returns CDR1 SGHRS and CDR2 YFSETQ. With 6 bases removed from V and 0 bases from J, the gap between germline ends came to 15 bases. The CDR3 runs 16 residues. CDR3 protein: CASTTKWLSNTGELFF. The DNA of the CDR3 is TGCGCCAGCACTACAAAATGGCTGTCGAACACCGGGGAGCTGTTTTTT.

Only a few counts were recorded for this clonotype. The CDR3 bases are TGCGCCAGCAGCCAAGCCCGGAAAAGCGTGGGGTTCTACGAGCAGTACTTC. As protein: CASSQARKSVGFYEQYF. V usage is TRBV4-3 and J usage is TRBJ2-7; the D is unclear. V was pared by 1 base and J by 3 bases, with 19 bases between. In germline, CDR1 is LGHNA, CDR2 YSLEER. The CDR3 spans 17 residues.

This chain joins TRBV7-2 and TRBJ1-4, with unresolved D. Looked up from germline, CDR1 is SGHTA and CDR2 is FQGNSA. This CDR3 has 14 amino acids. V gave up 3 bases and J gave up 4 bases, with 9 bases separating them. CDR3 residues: CASSFGISNEKLFF. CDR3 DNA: TGTGCCAGCAGCTTTGGCATTAGTAATGAAAAACTGTTTTTT. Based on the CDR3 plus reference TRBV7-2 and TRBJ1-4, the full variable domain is GAGVSQSPSNKVTEKGKDVELRCDPISGHTALYWYRQSLGQGLEFLIYFQGNSAPDKSGLPSDRFSAERTGGSVSTLTIQRTQQEDSAVYLCASSFGISNEKLFFGSGTQLSVL.

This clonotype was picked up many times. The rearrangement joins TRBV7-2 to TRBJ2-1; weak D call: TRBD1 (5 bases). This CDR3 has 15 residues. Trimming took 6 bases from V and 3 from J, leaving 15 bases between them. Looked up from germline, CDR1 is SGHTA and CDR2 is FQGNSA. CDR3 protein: CASSPDRILYNEQFF. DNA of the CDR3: TGTGCCAGCAGTCCAGACAGAATACTCTACAATGAGCAGTTCTTC.

The CDR3: CASSLAPGTSGNTIYF. CDR3 DNA sequence: TGCGCCAGCAGCTTGGCCCCAGGGACCTCTGGAAACACCATATATTTT. The chain employs TRBV5-1 and TRBJ1-3; D perhaps matches TRBD1 (5 bases). This CDR3 is built from 16 residues. The V end lost 0 bases, the J end lost 0 bases, and 10 bases lay between the germline ends. Germline V gene sequence: CDR1 SGHRS, CDR2 YFSETQ.

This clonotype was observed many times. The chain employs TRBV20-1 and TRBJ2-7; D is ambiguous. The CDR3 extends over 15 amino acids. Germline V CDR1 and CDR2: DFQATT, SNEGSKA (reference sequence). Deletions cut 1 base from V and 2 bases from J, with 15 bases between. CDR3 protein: CSARAPRLSTYEQYF. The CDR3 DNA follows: TGCAGTGCTAGAGCCCCCAGATTGTCTACCTACGAGCAGTACTTC.

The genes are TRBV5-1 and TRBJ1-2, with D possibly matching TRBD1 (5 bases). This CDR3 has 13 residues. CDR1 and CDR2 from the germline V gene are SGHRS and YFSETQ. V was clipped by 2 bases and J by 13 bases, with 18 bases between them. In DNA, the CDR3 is TGCGCCAGCAGCTTACATGCCCGGGACCCGTGCACCTTC. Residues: CASSLHARDPCTF.

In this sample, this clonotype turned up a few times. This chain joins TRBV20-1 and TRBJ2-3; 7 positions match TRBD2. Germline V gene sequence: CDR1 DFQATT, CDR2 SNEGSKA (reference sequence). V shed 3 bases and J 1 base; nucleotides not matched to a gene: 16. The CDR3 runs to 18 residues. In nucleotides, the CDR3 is TGCAGTGCTAGCCCCCCCCGGGGGGAGATCCTAGGCACAGATACGCAGTATTTT. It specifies CSASPPRGEILGTDTQYF.

This CDR3 is CSAGEGGLLWTEETQYF. Written as DNA, the CDR3 is TGCAGTGCTGGGGAGGGGGGTCTCCTCTGGACCGAAGAGACCCAGTACTTC. The chain combines TRBV20-1 with TRBJ2-5, with D maybe TRBD2 (7 bases). V lost 5 bases and J 3 bases, leaving 25 bases between the germline ends. The germline gives CDR1 DFQATT, CDR2 SNEGSKA (reference sequence). The CDR3 runs 17 residues.

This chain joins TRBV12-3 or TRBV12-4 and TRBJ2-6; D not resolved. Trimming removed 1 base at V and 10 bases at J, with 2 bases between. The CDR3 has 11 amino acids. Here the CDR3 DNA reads TGTGCCAGCAGTTTAGTAAACGTCCTGACTTTC. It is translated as CASSLVNVLTF.

The CDR3 protein is CASSPTPDRGGTEAFF. The CDR3 DNA follows: TGTGCCAGCAGCCCAACCCCGGACAGGGGAGGGACTGAAGCTTTCTTT. The J gene is TRBJ1-1, the V gene TRBV5-5; 9 bases match TRBD1. Germline lookup yields CDR1 SGHKS and CDR2 YYEKEE (reference sequence). The ends lost 4 bases at V and 5 bases at J; junction bases unmatched: 12. The CDR3 covers 16 residues.

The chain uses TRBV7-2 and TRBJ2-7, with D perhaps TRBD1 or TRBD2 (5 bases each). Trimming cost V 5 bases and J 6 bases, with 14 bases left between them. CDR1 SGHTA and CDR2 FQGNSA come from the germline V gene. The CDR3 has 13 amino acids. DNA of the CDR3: TGTGCCAGCAGCCAGCCTCACGGGGCCGAGCAGTACTTC. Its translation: CASSQPHGAEQYF.

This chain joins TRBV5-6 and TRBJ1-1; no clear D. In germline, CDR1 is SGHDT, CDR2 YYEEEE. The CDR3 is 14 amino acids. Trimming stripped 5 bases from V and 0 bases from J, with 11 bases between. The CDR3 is CASRLRAMNTEAFF. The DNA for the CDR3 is TGTGCCAGCAGGTTGAGAGCAATGAACACTGAAGCTTTCTTT.

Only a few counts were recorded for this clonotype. CDR3 nucleotides: TGTGCCAGCAGCTCAGAGAGAGGGTACGAGCAGTACTTC. It is translated as CASSSERGYEQYF. The V call is TRBV7-2, the J call TRBJ2-7; possibly TRBD2 for D (5 bases). From germline, CDR1 is SGHTA and CDR2 FQGNSA. Between the trimmed V and J ends, which lost 4 bases and 4 bases, there was a span of 11 bases. The CDR3 spans 13 residues.

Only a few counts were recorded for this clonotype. The chain's CDR3 is CASSPPTTETQYF. In DNA form, the CDR3 reads TGTGCCAGCAGTCCCCCGACGACGGAGACCCAGTACTTC. V and J are TRBV28 and TRBJ2-5; the D is unclear. The V gene's germline CDR1 is MDHEN and CDR2 SYDVKM. The length of the CDR3 is 13 residues. V was cut by 5 bases and J by 5 bases, with 12 bases left in between.

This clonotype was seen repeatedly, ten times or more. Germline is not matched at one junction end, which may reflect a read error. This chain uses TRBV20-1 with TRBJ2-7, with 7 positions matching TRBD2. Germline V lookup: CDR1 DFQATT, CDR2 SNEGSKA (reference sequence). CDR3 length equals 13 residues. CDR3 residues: CSARARGSNEQYF. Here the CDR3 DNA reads TGCAGTGCCAGAGCGCGGGGGAGCAACGAGCAGTACTTC.

The CDR3 bases are TGCGCCAGCAGCGGGCCGGAGGAGACCCAGTACTTC. This codes for CASSGPEETQYF. The rearrangement links TRBV5-1 to TRBJ2-5; the D is unclear. This CDR3 is built from 12 residues. V was pared by 4 bases and J by 5 bases, with 9 bases between. Germline V gene data show CDR1 as SGHRS and CDR2 as YFSETQ.